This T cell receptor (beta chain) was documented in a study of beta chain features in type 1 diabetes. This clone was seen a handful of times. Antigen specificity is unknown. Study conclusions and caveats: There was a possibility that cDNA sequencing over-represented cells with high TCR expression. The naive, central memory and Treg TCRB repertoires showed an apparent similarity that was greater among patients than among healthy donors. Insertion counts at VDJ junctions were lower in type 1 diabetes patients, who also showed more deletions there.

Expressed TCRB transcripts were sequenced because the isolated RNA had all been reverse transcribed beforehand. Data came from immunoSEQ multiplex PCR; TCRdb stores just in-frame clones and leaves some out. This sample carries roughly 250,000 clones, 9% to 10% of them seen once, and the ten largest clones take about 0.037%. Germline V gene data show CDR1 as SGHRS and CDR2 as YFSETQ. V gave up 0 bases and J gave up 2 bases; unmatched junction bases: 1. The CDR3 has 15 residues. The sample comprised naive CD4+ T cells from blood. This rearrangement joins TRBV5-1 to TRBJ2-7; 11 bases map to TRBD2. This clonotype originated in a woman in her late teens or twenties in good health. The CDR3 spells CASSLGLAGTYEQYF. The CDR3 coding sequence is TGCGCCAGCAGCTTGGGACTAGCGGGGACCTACGAGCAGTACTTC.